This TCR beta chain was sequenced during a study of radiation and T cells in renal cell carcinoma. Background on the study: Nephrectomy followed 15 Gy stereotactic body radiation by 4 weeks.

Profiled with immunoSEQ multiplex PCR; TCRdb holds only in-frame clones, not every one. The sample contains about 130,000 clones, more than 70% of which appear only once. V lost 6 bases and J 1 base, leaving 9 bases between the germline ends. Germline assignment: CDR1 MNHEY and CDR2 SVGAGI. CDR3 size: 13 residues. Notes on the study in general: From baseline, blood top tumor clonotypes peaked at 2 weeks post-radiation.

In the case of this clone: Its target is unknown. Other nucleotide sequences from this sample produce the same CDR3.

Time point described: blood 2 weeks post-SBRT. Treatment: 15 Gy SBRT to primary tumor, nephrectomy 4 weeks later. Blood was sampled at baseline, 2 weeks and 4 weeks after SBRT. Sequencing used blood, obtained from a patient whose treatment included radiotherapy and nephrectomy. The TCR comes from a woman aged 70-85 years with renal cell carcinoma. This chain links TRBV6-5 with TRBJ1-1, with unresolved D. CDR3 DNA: TGTGCCAGCAGCCCCTTAGGGAACACTGAAGCTTTCTTT. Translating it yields CASSPLGNTEAFF.